A selection of T cell receptor beta chains follows, all from one sample in a study of T cell responses to AZD1222 COVID-19 vaccine. Libraries were prepared by immunoSEQ multiplex PCR; TCRdb keeps only in-frame clonotypes and omits some of them. The table has approximately 170,000 clones, approximately 92% seen once; the top ten hold about 6.9%. The sample consisted of peripheral blood, taken on day 0 of AZD1222 vaccination. These receptors all stem from an adult in good health. CDR3s include the opening cysteine and the closing phenylalanine or tryptophan. The D gene is left open where the match is weak. Clone size, where shown, is once, few, many, or a class for clones that have expanded.

j_gene,abundance,v_gene,d_gene,CDR3aa,CDR3nt
TRBJ2-7,few,TRBV7-9,.,CASSLRSYEQYF,TGTGCCAGCAGTTTAAGGTCCTACGAGCAGTACTTC
TRBJ1-1,.,TRBV20-1,.,CSVPRGSEAFF,TGCAGTGTTCCCAGGGGCTCTGAAGCTTTCTTT
TRBJ2-1,.,TRBV11-3,.,CASSLDPGSYNEQFF,TGTGCCAGCAGCTTAGATCCGGGGTCCTACAATGAGCAGTTCTTC
TRBJ2-3,.,TRBV27,.,CASSIGPDTDTQYF,TGTGCCAGCAGCATAGGACCAGACACAGATACGCAGTATTTT
TRBJ1-1,.,TRBV7-9,.,CASRQGEGTEAFF,TGTGCCAGCAGGCAGGGTGAAGGGACTGAAGCTTTCTTT
TRBJ2-2,.,TRBV2,.,CASSVQRYTGELFF,TGTGCCAGCAGTGTACAGAGATACACCGGGGAGCTGTTTTTT
TRBJ1-1,.,TRBV7-2,TRBD1,CASSFGTGNTEAFF,TGTGCCAGCAGCTTCGGGACAGGGAACACTGAAGCTTTCTTT
TRBJ1-5,.,TRBV27,.,CASSLFYSNQPQHF,TGTGCCAGCAGTTTATTCTATAGCAATCAGCCCCAGCATTTT
TRBJ2-5,.,TRBV7-9,.,CASSPGGAGEETQYF,TGTGCCAGCAGCCCAGGGGGGGCAGGGGAAGAGACCCAGTACTTC
TRBJ1-1,.,TRBV11-2,.,CASSLAGSRAFF,TGTGCCAGCAGCTTAGCGGGGAGCCGGGCTTTCTTT
TRBJ2-7,.,TRBV4-3,.,CASSQAVGQLSPYEQYF,TGCGCCAGCAGCCAAGCCGTCGGACAGCTATCGCCTTACGAGCAGTACTTC
TRBJ2-3,.,TRBV9,TRBD2,CASSVTSGVITDTQYF,TGTGCCAGCAGCGTCACTAGCGGGGTGATCACAGATACGCAGTATTTT
TRBJ2-5,.,TRBV7-2,TRBD1,CASSRRYRPTGKETQYF,TGTGCCAGCAGCAGGAGATATAGGCCGACAGGGAAAGAGACCCAGTACTTC
TRBJ1-1,.,TRBV13,TRBD1,CASSLFGTGVAEAFF,TGTGCCAGCAGCTTATTCGGCACAGGGGTCGCTGAAGCTTTCTTT
TRBJ2-3,.,TRBV24-1,.,CATRGSTDTQYF,TGTGCCACCAGGGGGTCCACAGATACGCAGTATTTT
TRBJ2-5,.,TRBV6-6,TRBD1,CASSPLGTADSQETQYF,TGTGCCAGCAGTCCCCTCGGGACAGCAGATTCCCAAGAGACCCAGTACTTC
TRBJ1-5,.,TRBV6-5,.,CASGGGNQPQHF,TGTGCCAGCGGAGGAGGCAATCAGCCCCAGCATTTT
TRBJ2-1,.,TRBV7-8,TRBD2,CASSFGLAGGITYNEQFF,TGTGCCAGCAGCTTTGGACTAGCGGGGGGTATCACCTACAATGAGCAGTTCTTC
TRBJ1-6,.,TRBV12-3/TRBV12-4,TRBD1,CASGRDRPTPLHF,TGTGCCAGCGGGCGGGACAGACCGACACCCCTCCACTTT
TRBJ1-1,once,TRBV29-1,.,CSGGGSANTEAFF,TGCAGCGGGGGTGGGTCAGCGAACACTGAAGCTTTCTTT
TRBJ2-5,few,TRBV19,.,CASSMMRGETQYF,TGTGCCAGTAGTATGATGAGGGGAGAGACCCAGTACTTC
TRBJ1-1,few,TRBV4-2,.,CASSQEGEGGQNGAFF,TGTGCCAGCAGCCAAGAGGGGGAGGGCGGGCAGAACGGAGCTTTCTTT
TRBJ1-2,.,TRBV7-9,.,CASSLEDSDINYGYTF,TGTGCCAGCAGCTTAGAGGACAGCGACATTAACTATGGCTACACCTTC
TRBJ1-1,.,TRBV12-3/TRBV12-4,.,CASSSGLEAFF,TGTGCCAGCAGTTCCGGGCTTGAAGCTTTCTTT
TRBJ1-4,.,TRBV18,.,CASSPPNEKLFF,TGTGCCAGCTCACCACCCAATGAAAAACTGTTTTTT
TRBJ1-6,.,TRBV28,TRBD1,CASRGQGERPLHF,TGTGCCAGCAGGGGACAGGGAGAGAGGCCCCTCCACTTT
TRBJ1-6,.,TRBV25-1,.,CASSGRDGYSPLHF,TGTGCCAGCAGTGGACGGGACGGTTATTCACCCCTCCACTTT
TRBJ2-2,.,TRBV4-3,TRBD1,CASSQDIGQGGGELFF,TGCGCCAGCAGCCAAGATATCGGACAGGGCGGCGGGGAGCTGTTTTTT
TRBJ2-6,.,TRBV5-1,.,CASTNLPVSGANVLTF,TGCGCCAGCACCAACCTCCCGGTGTCTGGGGCCAACGTCCTGACTTTC
TRBJ1-5,.,TRBV7-8,.,CASSLVRTVSNQPQHF,TGTGCCAGCAGCTTAGTTAGAACAGTAAGCAATCAGCCCCAGCATTTT
TRBJ2-5,.,TRBV3-1/TRBV3-2,TRBD1,CASSTGQGGGTQYF,TGTGCCAGCAGCACGGGACAGGGCGGAGGGACCCAGTACTTC
TRBJ1-2,.,TRBV6-5,.,CASSPTGYGYTF,TGTGCCAGCAGCCCGACAGGCTATGGCTACACCTTC
TRBJ2-3,.,TRBV6-5,TRBD2,CASTTGLVGADTQYF,TGTGCCAGCACCACAGGACTAGTCGGTGCAGATACGCAGTATTTT
TRBJ2-3,.,TRBV7-8,.,CASSLVQDTQYF,TGTGCCAGCAGCTTAGTTCAGGATACGCAGTATTTT
TRBJ1-5,.,TRBV7-9,.,CASSSRGDQPQHF,TGTGCCAGCAGCTCAAGGGGAGATCAGCCCCAGCATTTT
TRBJ1-1,.,TRBV4-2,.,CASSAWADTGMNTEAFF,TGTGCCAGCAGCGCATGGGCCGACACAGGGATGAACACTGAAGCTTTCTTT
TRBJ2-1,.,TRBV29-1,TRBD2,CSARGRGGYNEQFF,TGCAGCGCCCGGGGGCGGGGGGGATACAATGAGCAGTTCTTC
TRBJ2-7,.,TRBV12-3/TRBV12-4,TRBD1,CASRSTGIYEQYF,TGTGCCAGCAGATCGACAGGGATCTACGAGCAGTACTTC
TRBJ1-6,once,TRBV2,.,CASRSGSSPLHF,TGTGCCAGCAGATCAGGGTCTTCACCCCTCCACTTT
TRBJ1-2,.,TRBV7-9,.,CASSRDPNYGYTF,TGTGCCAGCAGCCGCGATCCAAACTATGGCTACACCTTC
TRBJ1-3,few,TRBV7-9,.,CASSLDDRGARNTIYF,TGTGCCAGCAGCTTAGATGATCGGGGGGCAAGAAACACCATATATTTT